This TCR beta chain was captured by sequencing in a study of CD8 T cells in ankylosing spondylitis. Findings and limits, study-wide: Among TCR beta sequences, a motif of roughly 8 highly homologous variants appeared characteristic of ankylosing spondylitis blood.

TCRdb re-derived calls from the 5' RACE reads in MiXCR, one entry per CDR3 protein. This sample carries some 840,000 distinct CDR3 sequences, roughly 10% of them seen once, and the ten largest clones take just over 0.5%. The ends lost 6 bases at V and 3 bases at J; junction bases unmatched: 4. The CDR3 is 13 amino acids. Per the germline V gene, CDR1 is MRHNA and CDR2 is SNTAGT. In this sample, this clonotype turned up many times. The antigen remains undetermined. The TCR comes from a male donor with ankylosing spondylitis. Sequencing was performed on blood, either unsorted or a sorted T cell fraction (not recorded which). V is TRBV6-4 and J is TRBJ1-1; 7 bases are a match to TRBD1. CDR3 in DNA: TGTGCCAGCAGATACGACAGGGACACTGAAGCTTTCTTT. Translated: CASRYDRDTEAFF.